The next 27 T cell receptor beta chains were all read from a single sample in a study of shared clonotypes between healthy human individuals. The data were produced by immunoSEQ multiplex PCR, yet TCRdb's version contains in-frame clones alone and is incomplete. The table shows approximately 2,000,000 clones, with approximately 92% occurring only once. Naive CD8 cells, CD45RO-negative and positively selected for CCR7, excluded terminally differentiated effector memory CD45RA+ cells. The sample was naive CD8+ T cells from PBMCs. These receptors were taken from a man between 18 and 35 years old in good health. Some clones in this sample may be carry-over from other donors' samples.

This clone was detected only once. The J gene is TRBJ2-2, the V gene TRBV9; possibly TRBD2 for D (5 bases). This CDR3 contains 12 residues. Trimming left V 3 bases short and J 8 bases short, with 8 bases between. The germline gives CDR1 SGDLS, CDR2 YYNGEE. This CDR3 reads CASSDTGGELFF. The CDR3 nucleotides read TGTGCCAGCAGCGATACGGGAGGGGAGCTGTTTTTT.

The chain joins TRBV27 to TRBJ2-1; no definite D call. This CDR3 region has 13 residues. The V and J ends lost 7 bases and 2 bases respectively, with 9 bases between them. Germline CDR1 MNHEY, CDR2 SMNVEV (reference sequence). DNA of the CDR3: TGTGCCAGCACCGCAGGAACCTACAATGAGCAGTTCTTC. Its translation: CASTAGTYNEQFF.

The V call is TRBV6-5, the J call TRBJ2-1; D assignment may be TRBD1 or TRBD2 (5 bases each). Trimming stripped 7 bases from V and 7 bases from J, with 20 bases between. Looked up from germline, CDR1 is MNHEY and CDR2 is SVGAGI. The CDR3 length is 15 residues. The CDR3 coding sequence is TGTGCCAGCACCCGCTTCCGGGACGTTGGTAATGAGCAGTTCTTC. Translated: CASTRFRDVGNEQFF.

The rearrangement links TRBV27 to TRBJ2-5; the match to TRBD2 covers 11 bases. The trim removed 2 bases at V and 5 bases at J, leaving 4 bases unmatched. In germline, CDR1 is MNHEY, CDR2 SMNVEV (reference sequence). The CDR3 runs 15 residues. The CDR3 here is CASSLASGRLETQYF. CDR3 in DNA: TGTGCCAGCAGTTTAGCTAGCGGGAGGTTGGAGACCCAGTACTTC.

CDR3 sequence reads: CAIRRGSNTGELFF. The CDR3 coding sequence is TGTGCCATCCGACGGGGATCGAACACCGGGGAGCTGTTTTTT. The chain links TRBV6-5 to TRBJ2-2; maybe TRBD2 (5 bases). V lost 10 bases and J lost 0, with 12 bases in between. In germline, CDR1 is MNHEY, CDR2 SVGAGI. This CDR3 spans 14 amino acids.

The chain carries TRBV15 and TRBJ2-1; tentative D call: TRBD2 (6 bases). Per the germline V gene, CDR1 is LNHNV and CDR2 is YYDKDF (reference sequence). V shed 8 bases and J shed 0 bases, with 17 bases lying between them. This CDR3 is built from 16 residues. CDR3 coding DNA: TGTGCCACCTCCGGCGGGATCCCTAGCTCCTACAATGAGCAGTTCTTC. It codes for CATSGGIPSSYNEQFF.

The chain is built from TRBV28 and TRBJ2-3; D ambiguous. The CDR3 loop spans 16 amino acids. Between the trimmed V and J ends, which lost 4 bases and 4 bases, there was a span of 18 bases. Germline V gene sequence: CDR1 MDHEN, CDR2 SYDVKM. CDR3 DNA sequence: TGTGCCAGCAGTTCTCGGTCAATACGATGGGCAGATACGCAGTATTTT. Translating gives CASSSRSIRWADTQYF.

This chain connects TRBV11-2 to TRBJ2-5, with 9 bases lining up with TRBD1. The CDR3 has 12 residues. V shed 6 bases, J shed 9 bases, and the junction held 5 bases outside the gene matches. The germline gives CDR1 SGHAT, CDR2 FQNNGV. CDR3 coding DNA: TGTGCCAGCAGGGACAGGGGTGGGGCCCAGTACTTC. Translation gives CASRDRGGAQYF.

Concerning this clone itself: Other nucleotide sequences in the sample specify the same CDR3. Here the CDR3 DNA reads TGTGCCAGCAGTTACTCCGGGAGCACAGATACGCAGTATTTT. Translation gives CASSYSGSTDTQYF. The chain links TRBV6-5 to TRBJ2-3; D is undetermined. Trimming pared 0 bases from V and 0 bases from J, leaving 4 bases between. Per germline, CDR1 MNHEY and CDR2 SVGAGI. CDR3 length: 14 amino acids.

V is TRBV9 and J is TRBJ2-1; D is perhaps TRBD2 (6 bases). The CDR3 is 17 amino acids. Trimming shortened V by 4 bases and J by 6 bases, and 23 bases separated the two germline ends. Germline CDR1 reads SGDLS; CDR2 reads YYNGEE. CDR3: CASSPHPAGGYGNEQFF. CDR3 bases: TGTGCCAGCAGCCCCCACCCGGCAGGAGGGTACGGCAATGAGCAGTTCTTC.

The V gene is TRBV19, the J gene TRBJ2-6; D gene ambiguous. This CDR3 has 15 residues. Germline lookup yields CDR1 LNHDA and CDR2 SQIVND (reference sequence). With 6 bases removed from V and 0 bases from J, the gap between germline ends came to 9 bases. This CDR3 is CASSISVSGANVLTF. The DNA for the CDR3 is TGTGCCAGTAGCATATCGGTCTCTGGGGCCAACGTCCTGACTTTC.

This chain links TRBV6-5 with TRBJ2-3; 7 nucleotides agree with TRBD1. The CDR3 has 15 residues. Trimming removed 8 bases from V and 2 bases from J; junction bases left unmatched: 10. Germline V lookup: CDR1 MNHEY, CDR2 SVGAGI. This chain's CDR3 is CASGIGTEFTDTQYF. CDR3 DNA sequence: TGTGCCAGCGGGATAGGGACAGAGTTCACAGATACGCAGTATTTT.

The chain is built from TRBV27 and TRBJ2-7; the D is unclear. Trimming left V 2 bases short and J 4 bases short, with 12 bases between. CDR1 MNHEY and CDR2 SMNVEV come from the germline V gene (reference sequence). The CDR3 consists of 14 residues. The CDR3 sequence: CASSLIGPQYEQYF. In DNA form, the CDR3 reads TGTGCCAGCAGTTTAATCGGACCCCAATACGAGCAGTACTTC.

The chain links TRBV9 to TRBJ2-3; 9 nucleotides align to TRBD1. The CDR3 is 15 residues long. Germline-derived CDR1 and CDR2 are SGDLS and YYNGEE. V shed 2 bases, J shed 4 bases, and the junction held 5 bases outside the gene matches. CDR3 in amino acids: CASSVADRGADTQYF. The CDR3 coding sequence is TGTGCCAGCAGCGTCGCCGACAGGGGGGCAGATACGCAGTATTTT.

The rearrangement joins TRBV15 to TRBJ2-7, with 8 bases fitting TRBD2. The CDR3 consists of 15 residues. CDR1 is LNHNV and CDR2 is YYDKDF in the germline V gene (reference sequence). Trimming at V came to 0 bases and at J to 4 bases, leaving 5 bases not matched to a gene. CDR3 residues: CATSRELAGNYEQYF. Here the CDR3 DNA reads TGTGCCACCAGCAGAGAATTAGCGGGAAATTACGAGCAGTACTTC.

The rearrangement uses TRBV10-1 and TRBJ1-2; D possibly corresponds to TRBD1 (6 bases). In germline, CDR1 is WNHNN, CDR2 SYGVQD (reference sequence). The CDR3 loop spans 16 amino acids. V lost 0 bases and J 4 bases, leaving 15 bases between the germline ends. CDR3 coding DNA: TGCGCCAGCAGTGAGTCGATATACAGGGACCCCTATGGCTACACCTTC. Protein product: CASSESIYRDPYGYTF.

The rearrangement links TRBV7-9 to TRBJ2-7; D unclear. The length of the CDR3 is 12 residues. Per the germline V gene, CDR1 is SEHNR and CDR2 is FQNEAQ (reference sequence). V lost 4 bases and J 5 bases, leaving 9 bases between the germline ends. The DNA for the CDR3 is TGTGCCAGCAGCTACATCCCTAACGAGCAGTACTTC. Translating it yields CASSYIPNEQYF.

For this clone: The identical CDR3 is also encoded by other nucleotide sequences in the sample. The V gene is TRBV27, the J gene TRBJ2-7, with TRBD2 matching 7 bases. CDR3 length: 13 residues. The J segment lost 3 bases and the V segment lost 8 bases, leaving 7 bases of the junction unmatched. Germline values: CDR1 MNHEY, CDR2 SMNVEV (reference sequence). The CDR3 sequence: CASSLGRDYEQYF. CDR3 bases: TGTGCCAGCTCTTTGGGGAGGGACTACGAGCAGTACTTC.

V gene TRBV7-8 combines with J gene TRBJ2-1; 9 bases match TRBD2. Germline assignment: CDR1 SGHVS and CDR2 FQNEAQ. The CDR3 has 16 amino acids. V was pared by 5 bases and J by 7 bases, with 12 bases of the junction left unmatched. CDR3 in amino acids: CASSALGAGGTNEQFF. The CDR3 DNA reads as TGTGCCAGCAGCGCCTTGGGAGCGGGAGGTACAAATGAGCAGTTCTTC.

This chain connects TRBV9 to TRBJ2-7; perhaps TRBD1 as D (7 bases). Per the germline V gene, CDR1 is SGDLS and CDR2 is YYNGEE. Trimming left V 2 bases short and J 0 bases short, with 12 bases between. The CDR3 has 15 amino acids. CDR3 nucleotide sequence: TGTGCCAGCAGCGTGGAGGGGACAGCCTCCTACGAGCAGTACTTC. It specifies CASSVEGTASYEQYF.

The V gene is TRBV30, the J gene TRBJ1-5; D is uncertain. The V end lost 1 base, the J end lost 6 bases, and 13 bases lay between the germline ends. The CDR3 loop spans 14 amino acids. The V gene's germline CDR1 is GTSNPN and CDR2 SVGIG (reference sequence). DNA for the CDR3: TGTGCCTGGAGTGGCCGGGCCCGCGGTCAGCCCCAGCATTTT. Amino acid sequence: CAWSGRARGQPQHF.

The V call is TRBV9, the J call TRBJ2-3; tentative D call: TRBD2 (6 bases). Trimming removed 4 bases at V and 3 bases at J, with 12 bases between. The CDR3 is 14 residues long. CDR1 SGDLS and CDR2 YYNGEE come from the germline V gene. Here the CDR3 reads CASSPPAGTDTQYF. DNA for the CDR3: TGTGCCAGCAGCCCCCCTGCGGGAACAGATACGCAGTATTTT.

The V gene is TRBV7-6, the J gene TRBJ2-7, with TRBD1 matching 10 bases. Trimming removed 1 base from V and 3 bases from J; junction bases left unmatched: 3. Germline V gives CDR1 SGHVS, CDR2 FNYEAQ. This CDR3 region has 15 residues. The CDR3 region is CASSLEGQGFYEQYF. DNA of the CDR3: TGTGCCAGCAGCTTAGAGGGACAGGGGTTCTACGAGCAGTACTTC. Full variable domain (missing parts from reference TRBV7-6 and TRBJ2-7): GAGVSQSPRYKVTKRGQDVALRCDPISGHVSLYWYRQALGQGPEFLTYFNYEAQQDKSGLPNDRFSAERPEGSISTLTIQRTEQRDSAMYRCASSLEGQGFYEQYFGPGTRLTVT.

The chain combines TRBV27 with TRBJ2-7, with 11 bases matching TRBD2. There are 15 residues in the CDR3. The germline V gene encodes CDR1 MNHEY and CDR2 SMNVEV (reference sequence). Germline trimming cut 6 bases from V and 3 bases from J; bases unmatched to any gene: 7. The CDR3 is CASRLNSGGDYEQYF. The CDR3 DNA is TGTGCCAGCAGACTGAATAGCGGGGGGGACTACGAGCAGTACTTC.

CDR3 sequence (DNA): TGTGCCAGCAGTTACTCGATGCTCAACACCGGGGAGCTGTTTTTT. Encoded protein: CASSYSMLNTGELFF. The V and J genes are TRBV6-5 and TRBJ2-2, with D unresolved. Per germline, CDR1 MNHEY and CDR2 SVGAGI. The V gene lost 0 bases and the J gene lost 2 bases, with 7 bases spanning the gap. This CDR3 is 15 amino acids long.

The CDR3 spells CASSLMGEAFF. CDR3 nucleotides: TGTGCCAGCAGCTTGATGGGGGAAGCTTTCTTT. This chain uses TRBV13 with TRBJ1-1; D not resolved. The CDR3 contains 11 residues. CDR1 PRHDT and CDR2 FYEKMQ come from the germline V gene (reference sequence). Trimming took off 3 bases at V and 8 bases at J, with 7 bases between the two ends.

The V and J genes are TRBV6-1 and TRBJ2-1, with 8 bases lining up with TRBD2. In germline, CDR1 is MNHNS, CDR2 SASEGT. Trimming took 4 bases from V and 4 from J; bases not matched to a gene: 3. This CDR3 contains 14 residues. CDR3 protein: CASSGASGYNEQFF. The CDR3 region has the DNA TGTGCCAGCAGTGGGGCTAGCGGGTACAATGAGCAGTTCTTC.